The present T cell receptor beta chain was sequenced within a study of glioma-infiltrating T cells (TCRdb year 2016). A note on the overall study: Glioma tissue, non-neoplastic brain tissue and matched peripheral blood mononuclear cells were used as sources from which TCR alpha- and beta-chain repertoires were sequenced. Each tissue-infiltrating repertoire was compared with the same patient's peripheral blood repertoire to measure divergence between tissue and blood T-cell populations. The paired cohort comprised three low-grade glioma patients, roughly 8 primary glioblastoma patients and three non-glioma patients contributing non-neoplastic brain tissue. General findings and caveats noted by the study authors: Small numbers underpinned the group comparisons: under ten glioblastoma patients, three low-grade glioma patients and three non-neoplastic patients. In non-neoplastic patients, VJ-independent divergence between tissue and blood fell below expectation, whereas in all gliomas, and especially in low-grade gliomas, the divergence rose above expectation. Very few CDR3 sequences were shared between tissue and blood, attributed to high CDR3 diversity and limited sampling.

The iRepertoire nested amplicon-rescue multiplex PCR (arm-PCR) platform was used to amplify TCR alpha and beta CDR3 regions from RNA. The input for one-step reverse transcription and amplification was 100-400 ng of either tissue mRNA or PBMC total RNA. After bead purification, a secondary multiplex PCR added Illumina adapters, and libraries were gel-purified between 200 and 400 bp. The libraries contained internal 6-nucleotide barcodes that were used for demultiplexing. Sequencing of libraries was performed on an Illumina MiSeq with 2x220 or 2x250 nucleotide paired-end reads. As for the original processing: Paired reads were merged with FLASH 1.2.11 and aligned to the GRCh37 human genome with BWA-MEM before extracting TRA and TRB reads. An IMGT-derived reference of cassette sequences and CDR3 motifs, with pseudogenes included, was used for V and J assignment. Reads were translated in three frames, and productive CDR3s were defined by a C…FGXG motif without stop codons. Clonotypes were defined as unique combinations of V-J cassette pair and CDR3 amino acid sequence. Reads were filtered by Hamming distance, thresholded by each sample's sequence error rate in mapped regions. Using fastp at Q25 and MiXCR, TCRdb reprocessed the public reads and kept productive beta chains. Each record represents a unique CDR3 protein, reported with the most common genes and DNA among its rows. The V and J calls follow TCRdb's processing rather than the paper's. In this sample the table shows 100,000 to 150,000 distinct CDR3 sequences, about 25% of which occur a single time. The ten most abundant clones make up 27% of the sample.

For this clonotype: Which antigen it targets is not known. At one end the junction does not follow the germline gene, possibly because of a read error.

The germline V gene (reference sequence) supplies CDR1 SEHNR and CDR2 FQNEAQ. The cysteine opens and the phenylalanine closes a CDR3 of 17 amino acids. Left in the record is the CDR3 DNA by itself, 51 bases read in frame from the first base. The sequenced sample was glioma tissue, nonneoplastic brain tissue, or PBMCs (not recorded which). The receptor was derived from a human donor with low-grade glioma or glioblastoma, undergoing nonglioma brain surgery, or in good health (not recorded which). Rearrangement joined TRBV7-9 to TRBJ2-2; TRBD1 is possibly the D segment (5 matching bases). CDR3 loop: CASRPPPGLVNTWELFF. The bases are TGTGCCAGCAGGCCTCCTCCAGGGCTAGTGAACACCTGGGAGCTGTTTTTT. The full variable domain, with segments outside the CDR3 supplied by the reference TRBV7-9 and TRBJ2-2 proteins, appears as DTGVSQNPRHKITKRGQNVTFRCDPISEHNRLYWYRQTLGQGPEFLTYFQNEAQLEKSRLLSDRFSAERPKGSFSTLEIQRTEQGDSAMYLCASRPPPGLVNTWELFFGEGSRLTVL.